The clone carrying this TCR beta chain was picked up many times. Antigen specificity is unknown. The template used for profiling TCR beta VDJ and CDR3 was genomic DNA. From the reads, TCRdb called clonotypes with MiXCR, one entry per CDR3 protein. The table lists some 150,000 distinct CDR3 sequences, roughly two thirds of them singletons. The entry originates in a study of CD8+CD57+ T cells in acquired aplastic anemia. Study summary: The average for DNA from sorted CD4+ and CD8+ cells was 3 to 4 ug.

The patients chosen for sequencing had shown expansion of CD8+CD57+ cells (detected by flow cytometry). CDR1 is SGDLS, CDR2 YYNGEE, per germline. V gave up 7 bases and J gave up 2 bases; unmatched junction bases: 5. This CDR3 is 14 amino acids long. Study results and limitations: Patients and controls had in common twenty-nine CD8+ CDR3 sequences. Between patients and controls, CD8+ Simpson's diversity did not vary significantly.

The chain recombines TRBV9 with TRBJ2-7; 11 positions agree with TRBD1. This receptor was taken from a human donor with aplastic anemia. The specimen sequenced was sorted CD4+, CD8+, or CD8+CD57+ T cells (not recorded which) from PBMCs. The CDR3 DNA is TGTGCCAGCGCGGGACAGGGGGACCCCTACGAGCAGTACTTC. Translated, it gives CASAGQGDPYEQYF.